This paragraph covers one TCR beta chain sequence. What this receptor recognizes is not known. No clone much larger than this one lies a single base away; base qualities are absent. These data are taken from a study of T cells of healthy individuals (dated by TCRdb to 2016 to 2018). Inclusive of the bounding cysteine and phenylalanine, the CDR3 is 15 residues long. Only the CDR3 DNA is retained, 45 bases long and in frame from the first base. The germline V gene encodes CDR1 SGHTA and CDR2 FQGNSA. Trimmed from V: 1 base; trimmed from J: 8 bases; junction bases lacking a gene match: 5. Library construction relied on 5' RACE. The instrument given in TCRdb is Illumina MiSeq. Using fastp at Q25 and MiXCR, TCRdb reprocessed the public reads and kept productive beta chains. Every distinct CDR3 protein forms one entry, paired with its most common genes and DNA. The sample yields 85,000 to 100,000 distinct CDR3 sequences; approximately 15% were counted once. The ten largest account for approximately 5.7% of the sample.

The receptor was isolated from a human donor in good health. The V and J genes are TRBV7-2 and TRBJ2-1; TRBD2 matches 10 bases in the middle. The CDR3 region: CASSLVAGGRHEQFF. The nucleotide sequence is TGTGCCAGCAGCTTAGTAGCGGGAGGCCGGCATGAGCAGTTCTTC.